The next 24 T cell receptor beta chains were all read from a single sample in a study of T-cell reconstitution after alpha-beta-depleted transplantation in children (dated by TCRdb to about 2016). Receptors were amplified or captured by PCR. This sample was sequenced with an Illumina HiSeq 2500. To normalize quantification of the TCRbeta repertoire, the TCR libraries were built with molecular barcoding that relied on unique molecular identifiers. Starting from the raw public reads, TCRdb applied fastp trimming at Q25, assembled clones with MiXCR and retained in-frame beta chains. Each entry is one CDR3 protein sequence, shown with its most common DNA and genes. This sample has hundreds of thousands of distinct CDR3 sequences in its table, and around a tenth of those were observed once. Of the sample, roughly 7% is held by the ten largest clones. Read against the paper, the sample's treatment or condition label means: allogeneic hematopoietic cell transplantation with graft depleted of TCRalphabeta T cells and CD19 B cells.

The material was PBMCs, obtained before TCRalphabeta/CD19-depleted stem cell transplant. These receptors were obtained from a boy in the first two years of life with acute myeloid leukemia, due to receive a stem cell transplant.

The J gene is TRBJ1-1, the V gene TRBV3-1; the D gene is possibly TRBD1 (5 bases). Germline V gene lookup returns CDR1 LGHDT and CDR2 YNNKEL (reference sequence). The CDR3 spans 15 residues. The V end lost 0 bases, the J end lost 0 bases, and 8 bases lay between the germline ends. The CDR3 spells CASSQEGRLNTEAFF. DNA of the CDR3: TGTGCCAGCAGCCAAGAGGGACGGTTGAACACTGAAGCTTTCTTT.

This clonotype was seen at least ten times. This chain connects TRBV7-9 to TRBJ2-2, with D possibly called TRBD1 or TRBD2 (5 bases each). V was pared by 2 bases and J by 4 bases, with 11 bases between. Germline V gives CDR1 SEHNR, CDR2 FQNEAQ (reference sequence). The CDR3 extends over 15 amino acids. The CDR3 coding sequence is TGTGCCAGCAGCTTAACGGGGCACTCCACCGGGGAGCTGTTTTTT. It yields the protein CASSLTGHSTGELFF.

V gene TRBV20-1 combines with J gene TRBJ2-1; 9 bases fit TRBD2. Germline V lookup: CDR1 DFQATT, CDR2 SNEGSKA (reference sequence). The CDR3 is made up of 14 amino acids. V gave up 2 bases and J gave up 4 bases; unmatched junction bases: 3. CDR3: CSARSSGSYNEQFF. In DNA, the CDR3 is TGCAGTGCTAGAAGTAGCGGGAGTTACAATGAGCAGTTCTTC.

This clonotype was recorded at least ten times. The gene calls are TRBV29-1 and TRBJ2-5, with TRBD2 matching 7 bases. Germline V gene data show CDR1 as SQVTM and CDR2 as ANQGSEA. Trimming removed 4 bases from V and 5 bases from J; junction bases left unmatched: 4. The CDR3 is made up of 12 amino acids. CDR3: CSVAAGRETQYF. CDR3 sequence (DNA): TGCAGCGTTGCAGCGGGGAGGGAGACCCAGTACTTC.

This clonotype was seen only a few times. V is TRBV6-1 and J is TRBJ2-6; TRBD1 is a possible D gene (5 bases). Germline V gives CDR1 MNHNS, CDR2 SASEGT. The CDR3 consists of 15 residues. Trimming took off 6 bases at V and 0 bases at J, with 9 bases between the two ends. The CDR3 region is CASRKQASGANVLTF. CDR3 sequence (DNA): TGTGCCAGCAGGAAACAGGCCTCTGGGGCCAACGTCCTGACTTTC.

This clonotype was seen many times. DNA for the CDR3: TGTGCCAGCAGGGACAGTCTGAACTATGGCTACACCTTC. It codes for CASRDSLNYGYTF. The chain carries TRBV7-2 and TRBJ1-2, with D tentatively TRBD1 (6 bases). This CDR3 region has 13 residues. Trimming removed 6 bases at V and 2 bases at J, with 10 bases between. Per the germline V gene, CDR1 is SGHTA and CDR2 is FQGNSA.

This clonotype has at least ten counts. This chain's CDR3 is CASSQGLQVNQPQHF. The CDR3 DNA sequence: TGTGCCAGCAGCCAAGGATTACAGGTTAATCAGCCCCAGCATTTT. This rearrangement joins TRBV3-1 to TRBJ1-5; maybe TRBD1 (5 bases). Germline V gives CDR1 LGHDT, CDR2 YNNKEL (reference sequence). The length of the CDR3 is 15 residues. V gave up 1 base and J gave up 4 bases, with 11 bases separating them.

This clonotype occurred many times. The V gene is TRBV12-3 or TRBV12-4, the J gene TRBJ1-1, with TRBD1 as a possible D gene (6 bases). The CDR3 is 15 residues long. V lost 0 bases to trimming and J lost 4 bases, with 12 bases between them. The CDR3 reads CASSLAGGLGTEAFF. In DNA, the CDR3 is TGTGCCAGCAGTTTAGCCGGGGGGCTGGGCACTGAAGCTTTCTTT.

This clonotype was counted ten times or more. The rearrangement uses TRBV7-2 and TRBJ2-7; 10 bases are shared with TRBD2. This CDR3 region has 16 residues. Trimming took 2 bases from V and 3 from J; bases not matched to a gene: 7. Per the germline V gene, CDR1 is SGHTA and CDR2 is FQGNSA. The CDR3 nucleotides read TGTGCCAGCAGCTTAACGAGCGGGAGGGCCCTCTACGAGCAGTACTTC. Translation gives CASSLTSGRALYEQYF.

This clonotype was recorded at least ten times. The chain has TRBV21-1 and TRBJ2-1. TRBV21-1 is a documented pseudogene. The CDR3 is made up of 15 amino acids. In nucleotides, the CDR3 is TGTGCCAGCAGCAAAGGGCCGGACCGCCGCAATGAGCAGTTCTTC. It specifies CASSKGPDRRNEQFF.

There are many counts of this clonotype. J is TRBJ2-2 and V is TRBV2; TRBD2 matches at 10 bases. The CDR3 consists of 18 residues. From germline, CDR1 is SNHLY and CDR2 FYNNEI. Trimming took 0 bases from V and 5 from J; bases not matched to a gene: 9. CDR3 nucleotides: TGTGCCAGCAGTGAAGCGCGAGCGGGAGGGCCTGAAACCGGGGAGCTGTTTTTT. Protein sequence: CASSEARAGGPETGELFF.

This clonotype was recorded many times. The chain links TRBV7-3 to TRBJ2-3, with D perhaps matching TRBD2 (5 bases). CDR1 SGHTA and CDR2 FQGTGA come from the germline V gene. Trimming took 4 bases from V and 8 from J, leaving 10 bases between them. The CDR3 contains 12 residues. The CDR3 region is CASSSGVGTQYF. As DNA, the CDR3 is TGTGCCAGCAGCTCCGGGGTTGGTACGCAGTATTTT.

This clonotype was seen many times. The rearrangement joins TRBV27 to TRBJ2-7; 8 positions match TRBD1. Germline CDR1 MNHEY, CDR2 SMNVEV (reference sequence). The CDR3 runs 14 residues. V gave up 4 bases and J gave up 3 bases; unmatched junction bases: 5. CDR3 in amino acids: CASSSMDRVYEQYF. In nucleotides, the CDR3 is TGTGCCAGCAGTTCTATGGACAGGGTCTACGAGCAGTACTTC.

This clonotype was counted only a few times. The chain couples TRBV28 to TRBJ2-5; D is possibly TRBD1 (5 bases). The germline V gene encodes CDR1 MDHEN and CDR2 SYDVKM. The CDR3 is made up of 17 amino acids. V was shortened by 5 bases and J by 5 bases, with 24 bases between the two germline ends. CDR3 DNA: TGTGCCAGCAGTCCCAAGGGGCAGGGCTGGTGGCGGGAGACCCAGTACTTC. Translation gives CASSPKGQGWWRETQYF.

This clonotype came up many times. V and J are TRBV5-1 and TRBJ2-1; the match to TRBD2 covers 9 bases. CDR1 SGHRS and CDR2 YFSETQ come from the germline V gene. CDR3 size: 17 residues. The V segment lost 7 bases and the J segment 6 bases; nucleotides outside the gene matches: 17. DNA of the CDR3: TGCGCCAGCCGACCGACAGTTGGGGGGACTAGCCGCAATGAGCAGTTCTTC. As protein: CASRPTVGGTSRNEQFF.

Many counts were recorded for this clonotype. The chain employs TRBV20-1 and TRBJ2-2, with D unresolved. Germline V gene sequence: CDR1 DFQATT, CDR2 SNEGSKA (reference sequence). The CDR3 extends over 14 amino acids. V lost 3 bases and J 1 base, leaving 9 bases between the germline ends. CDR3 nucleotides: TGCAGTGCTAGCCCAGCCAGGAACACCGGGGAGCTGTTTTTT. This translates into CSASPARNTGELFF.

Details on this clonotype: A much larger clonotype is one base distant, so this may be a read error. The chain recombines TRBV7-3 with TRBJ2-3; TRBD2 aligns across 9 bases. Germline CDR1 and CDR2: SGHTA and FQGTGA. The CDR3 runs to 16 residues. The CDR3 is CASNLEPAGGPDTQYF. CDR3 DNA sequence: TGTGCCAGCAACTTAGAACCAGCGGGGGGCCCGGATACGCAGTATTTT.

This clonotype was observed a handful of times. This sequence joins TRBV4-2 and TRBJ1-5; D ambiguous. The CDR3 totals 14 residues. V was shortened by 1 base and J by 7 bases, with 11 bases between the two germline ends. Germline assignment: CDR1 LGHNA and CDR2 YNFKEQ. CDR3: CASSQVLGGQPQHF. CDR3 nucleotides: TGTGCCAGCAGCCAAGTGCTTGGTGGGCAGCCCCAGCATTTT.

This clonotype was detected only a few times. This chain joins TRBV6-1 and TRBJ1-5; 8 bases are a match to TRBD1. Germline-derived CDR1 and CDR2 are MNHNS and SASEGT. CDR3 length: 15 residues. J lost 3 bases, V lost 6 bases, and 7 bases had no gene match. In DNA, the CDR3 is TGTGCCAGCAGCTCAACAGGGGGTAACAATCAGCCCCAGCATTTT. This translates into CASSSTGGNNQPQHF.

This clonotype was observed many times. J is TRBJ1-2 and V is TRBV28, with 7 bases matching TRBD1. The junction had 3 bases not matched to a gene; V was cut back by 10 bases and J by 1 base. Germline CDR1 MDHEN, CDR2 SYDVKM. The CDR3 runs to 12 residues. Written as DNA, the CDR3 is TGTGCCACCTACAGGGGTAACTATGGCTACACCTTC. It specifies CATYRGNYGYTF.

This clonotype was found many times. The DNA of the CDR3 is TGTGCCAGCAGCTCAATGGAGAGCAATCAGCCCCAGCATTTT. Its protein product is CASSSMESNQPQHF. J is TRBJ1-5 and V is TRBV5-4; D gene unclear. Germline V gives CDR1 SGHNT, CDR2 YYREEE (reference sequence). V shed 3 bases and J shed 1 base, with 8 bases lying between them. CDR3 length equals 14 residues.

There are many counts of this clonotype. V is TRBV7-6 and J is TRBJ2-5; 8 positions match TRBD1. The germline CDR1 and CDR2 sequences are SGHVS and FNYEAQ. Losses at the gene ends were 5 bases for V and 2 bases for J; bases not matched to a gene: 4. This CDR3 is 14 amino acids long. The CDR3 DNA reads TGTGCCAGCAGCCGCCGACAGGGGCAAGAGACCCAGTACTTC. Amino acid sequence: CASSRRQGQETQYF.

The CDR3 DNA reads as TGTGCCAGCAGCTCCTTGGGACTAGCGGGGGGGCTTCCCTACGAGCAGTACTTC. Residues: CASSSLGLAGGLPYEQYF. V usage is TRBV11-1 and J usage is TRBJ2-7; TRBD2 matches 16 bases. The trim removed 4 bases at V and 2 bases at J, leaving 8 bases unmatched. The germline V gene has CDR1 SGHAT and CDR2 FQDESV (reference sequence). The CDR3 covers 18 residues. Full variable domain (rest looked up from reference TRBV11-1 and TRBJ2-7): EAEVAQSPRYKITEKSQAVAFWCDPISGHATLYWYRQILGQGPELLVQFQDESVVDDSQLPKDRFSAERLKGVDSTLKIQPAELGDSAMYLCASSSLGLAGGLPYEQYFGPGTRLTVT.

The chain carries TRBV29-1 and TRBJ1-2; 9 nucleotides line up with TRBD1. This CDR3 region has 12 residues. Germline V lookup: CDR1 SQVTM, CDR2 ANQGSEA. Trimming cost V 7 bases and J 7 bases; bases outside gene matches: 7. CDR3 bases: TGCAGCGGTGGACAGGGGAAGGCTGGCTACACCTTC. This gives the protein CSGGQGKAGYTF.